One sample yielded the 29 T cell receptor beta chains listed below, sequenced in a study of T cells in Graves' hyperthyroidism and ophthalmopathy. TCR beta CDR3 regions were amplified from RNA. When the TCR CDR3 underwent first-round RT-PCR, the HTBI primer set was used. TCRdb processed the multiplex PCR reads anew with MiXCR; each CDR3 protein has one entry. Of roughly 720,000 distinct CDR3 sequences in the sample, 17% were seen once. The sequenced sample was blood. The receptors shown here come from a man aged 45-60 years with Graves' hyperthyroidism.

This clonotype appeared many times. This sequence joins TRBV2 and TRBJ2-5, with 12 bases matching TRBD1. CDR3 length equals 14 residues. The V and J ends lost 6 bases and 9 bases, in that order; junction bases with no gene match: 8. Germline V gene data show CDR1 as SNHLY and CDR2 as FYNNEI. CDR3 nucleotide sequence: TGTGCCAGCAGCCCCCCCGGGACAGGGGGCGCCCAGTACTTC. It encodes CASSPPGTGGAQYF. The whole variable domain, remainder taken from reference TRBV2 and TRBJ2-5, is EPEVTQTPSHQVTQMGQEVILRCVPISNHLYFYWYRQILGQKVEFLVSFYNNEISEKSEIFDDQFSVERPDGSNFTLKIRSTKLEDSAMYFCASSPPGTGGAQYFGPGTRLLVL.

In its sample, this clonotype was seen a few times. The gene calls are TRBV6-2 or TRBV6-3 and TRBJ2-1, with D maybe TRBD1 (6 bases). Germline assignment: CDR1 MNHEY and CDR2 SVGEGT. The CDR3 is made up of 11 amino acids. Deletions cut 7 bases from V and 11 bases from J, with 12 bases between. The DNA of the CDR3 is TGTGCCAGCAACCGCTGGGACAAGCAGTTCTTC. Its protein is CASNRWDKQFF.

This chain connects TRBV29-1 to TRBJ2-3; D is ambiguous. Germline V gene data show CDR1 as SQVTM and CDR2 as ANQGSEA. V lost 2 bases and J 0 bases, leaving 6 bases between the germline ends. The CDR3 sequence is 13 residues long. CDR3 sequence reads: CSVEFQSTDTQYF. CDR3 DNA: TGCAGCGTTGAATTTCAGAGCACAGATACGCAGTATTTT.

This chain uses TRBV30 with TRBJ2-6; a weak D match, TRBD1 (6 bases). This CDR3 contains 15 residues. CDR1 and CDR2 from the germline V gene are GTSNPN and SVGIG (reference sequence). Trimming took 3 bases from V and 4 from J, leaving 13 bases between them. The CDR3 region has the DNA TGTGCCTGGAGAACAGGGTCCGGGGGGGCCAACGTCCTGACTTTC. Its protein product is CAWRTGSGGANVLTF. Full variable domain (missing parts from reference TRBV30 and TRBJ2-6): SQTIHQWPATLVQPVGSPLSLECTVEGTSNPNLYWYRQAAGRGLQLLFYSVGIGQISSEVPQNLSASRPQDRQFILSSKKLLLSDSGFYLCAWRTGSGGANVLTFGAGSRLTVL.

This clonotype came up many times. The gene calls are TRBV27 and TRBJ1-2; TRBD1 might be the D (5 bases). Germline CDR1 and CDR2: MNHEY and SMNVEV (reference sequence). The CDR3 extends over 13 amino acids. Deletions cut 6 bases from V and 8 bases from J, with 16 bases between. This CDR3 reads CASSFARGEGYTF. CDR3 sequence (DNA): TGTGCCAGCAGCTTCGCCCGGGGCGAAGGCTACACCTTC.

This clonotype occurred once. The V and J genes are TRBV18 and TRBJ2-5; D is uncertain. The CDR3 totals 14 residues. Trimming took off 2 bases at V and 3 bases at J, with 10 bases between the two ends. Germline CDR1 and CDR2: KGHSH and LQKENI. CDR3 protein: CASSPANGEETQYF. The DNA for the CDR3 is TGTGCCAGCTCACCAGCCAACGGAGAAGAGACCCAGTACTTC.

V gene TRBV6-5 combines with J gene TRBJ1-5, with TRBD1 identical over 10 bases. Germline CDR1 MNHEY, CDR2 SVGAGI. V was pared by 0 bases and J by 6 bases, with 2 bases of the junction left unmatched. This CDR3 is built from 15 residues. The DNA for the CDR3 is TGTGCCAGCAGTTACTCGGGACAGGGGATTCAGCCCCAGCATTTT. It translates to CASSYSGQGIQPQHF.

With respect to this clonotype: This may stem from a read error, because a much larger clone lies one nucleotide away. The chain carries TRBV27 and TRBJ2-7; 12 bases agree with TRBD1. This CDR3 is 15 amino acids long. Per germline, CDR1 MNHEY and CDR2 SMNVEV (reference sequence). In DNA form, the CDR3 reads TGTGCCAGCAGTCTGCCCGGGACAGGGGGCGACGAGAAGTACTTC. Amino acids: CASSLPGTGGDEKYF.

The chain recombines TRBV27 with TRBJ1-1; TRBD1 aligns across 8 bases. V lost 6 bases, J lost 1 base, and 10 bases stayed unmatched. CDR1 and CDR2 (germline): MNHEY, SMNVEV (reference sequence). The CDR3 has 16 amino acids. The CDR3, as DNA: TGTGCCAGCAGCCGCCGGACAGGGTTAGGGAACACTGAAGCTTTCTTT. It specifies CASSRRTGLGNTEAFF.

This clonotype was seen only a few times. The CDR3 nucleotides read TGCGCCAGCAGCCAAGGGACAATAGCAGATACGCAGTATTTT. This encodes CASSQGTIADTQYF. The chain links TRBV5-1 to TRBJ2-3; a possible D gene is TRBD1 (6 bases). V dropped 4 bases and J dropped 4 bases, with 13 bases sitting between them. Germline CDR1 and CDR2: SGHRS and YFSETQ. The CDR3 loop spans 14 amino acids.

This clonotype has just a few counts. V usage is TRBV7-2 and J usage is TRBJ2-1, with a tentative D call TRBD2 (6 bases). CDR3 length: 16 residues. The germline V and J ends were trimmed by 1 base and 3 bases, with 13 bases remaining between them. CDR1 and CDR2 from the germline V gene are SGHTA and FQGNSA. In nucleotides, the CDR3 is TGTGCCAGCAGCTTAGGGCTAGCGAGCCTCTACAATGAGCAGTTCTTC. As protein: CASSLGLASLYNEQFF.

The chain joins TRBV28 to TRBJ2-7, with a possible D match to TRBD2 (7 bases). Per the germline V gene, CDR1 is MDHEN and CDR2 is SYDVKM. CDR3 size: 16 residues. V lost 7 bases and J 5 bases, leaving 24 bases between the germline ends. CDR3: CASTNGGQGLENEQYF. The CDR3 nucleotides are TGTGCCAGCACCAACGGGGGGCAGGGATTGGAGAACGAGCAGTACTTC.

This clonotype was seen at least ten times. The V and J genes are TRBV7-2 and TRBJ1-4; D gene uncertain. Germline CDR1 reads SGHTA; CDR2 reads FQGNSA. The V end was cut by 6 bases, the J end by 3 bases, with 17 bases between. The CDR3 runs to 16 residues. The CDR3 DNA is TGTGCCAGCAGTCGAACCCTAGGTCGGGCTAATGAAAAACTGTTTTTT. It codes for CASSRTLGRANEKLFF.

The chain employs TRBV19 and TRBJ2-7; no firm D call. The CDR3 extends over 14 amino acids. Germline V gene sequence: CDR1 LNHDA, CDR2 SQIVND (reference sequence). V lost 5 bases to trimming and J lost 3 bases, with 14 bases between them. The CDR3 here is CASSLAGFFYEQYF. The CDR3 coding sequence is TGTGCCAGTAGTCTGGCAGGCTTTTTCTACGAGCAGTACTTC.

At least ten counts were recorded for this clonotype. V gene TRBV19 combines with J gene TRBJ2-7; 8 bases are shared with TRBD2. There are 16 residues in the CDR3. In germline, CDR1 is LNHDA, CDR2 SQIVND (reference sequence). V was pared by 5 bases and J by 4 bases, with 13 bases of the junction left unmatched. CDR3 nucleotides: TGTGCCAGTAGTCCCCTAAGAGCGGGAGATTCGTACGAGCAGTACTTC. It yields the protein CASSPLRAGDSYEQYF.

This clonotype appeared once. J is TRBJ2-7 and V is TRBV27; 10 nucleotides line up with TRBD2. CDR3 length equals 17 residues. Trimming at V came to 2 bases and at J to 4 bases, leaving 11 bases not matched to a gene. The germline V gene encodes CDR1 MNHEY and CDR2 SMNVEV (reference sequence). The CDR3 sequence is CASSLRPSGSLMYEQYF. In DNA, the CDR3 is TGTGCCAGCAGTTTAAGGCCTAGCGGGAGTTTAATGTACGAGCAGTACTTC.

This clonotype was counted at least ten times. The J gene is TRBJ1-5, the V gene TRBV28; D gene ambiguous. The germline gives CDR1 MDHEN, CDR2 SYDVKM. The CDR3 contains 14 residues. V was shortened by 6 bases and J by 4 bases, with 13 bases between the two germline ends. The DNA for the CDR3 is TGTGCCAGCAGACTCGACGGTGCTAATCAGCCCCAGCATTTT. It translates to CASRLDGANQPQHF.

This clonotype appeared a few times. The chain combines TRBV27 with TRBJ2-7, with TRBD2 matching 7 bases. The CDR3 runs to 14 residues. The V segment lost 5 bases and the J segment 0 bases; nucleotides outside the gene matches: 4. Germline CDR1 is MNHEY and CDR2 is SMNVEV (reference sequence). CDR3 nucleotides: TGTGCCAGCAGTCCGGAGCGGGGCTCCTACGAGCAGTACTTC. Translation gives CASSPERGSYEQYF.

This clonotype has at least ten counts. The chain carries TRBV20-1 and TRBJ1-2, with no clear D. This CDR3 is 15 amino acids long. Trimming took 3 bases from V and 1 from J, leaving 15 bases between them. The germline CDR1 and CDR2 sequences are DFQATT and SNEGSKA (reference sequence). CDR3 in amino acids: CSARPPSLSNYGYTF. In DNA form, the CDR3 reads TGCAGTGCTAGGCCCCCATCCCTGAGTAACTATGGCTACACCTTC.

This clonotype was detected only a few times. The chain couples TRBV19 to TRBJ1-1; no firm D call. CDR1 is LNHDA, CDR2 SQIVND, per germline (reference sequence). Deletions cut 5 bases from V and 1 base from J, with 11 bases between. The CDR3 contains 14 residues. CDR3 loop: CASSQQTANTEAFF. CDR3 nucleotide sequence: TGTGCCAGTAGTCAACAAACGGCGAACACTGAAGCTTTCTTT.

V and J are TRBV20-1 and TRBJ1-5, with D uncertain. The CDR3 has 13 amino acids. The V end was cut by 4 bases, the J end by 5 bases, with 12 bases between. In germline, CDR1 is DFQATT, CDR2 SNEGSKA (reference sequence). Here the CDR3 DNA reads TGCAGTGCTAAAGTGCCCTCAGATCAGCCCCAGCATTTT. Translated, it gives CSAKVPSDQPQHF.

The rearrangement joins TRBV5-8 to TRBJ2-1; 13 bases are a match to TRBD2. The germline gives CDR1 SGHTS, CDR2 YDEGEE. There are 18 residues in the CDR3. With 6 bases clipped from V and 0 bases from J, the junction kept 9 bases outside the gene matches. The CDR3 here is CASTWTSGSVGSYNEQFF. The DNA for the CDR3 is TGTGCCAGCACCTGGACTAGCGGGAGTGTAGGCTCCTACAATGAGCAGTTCTTC.

This clonotype was recorded many times. V and J are TRBV30 and TRBJ2-3; TRBD2 agrees at 11 bases. V shed 5 bases and J 8 bases; nucleotides not matched to a gene: 9. This CDR3 comprises 14 residues. Germline V gene data show CDR1 as GTSNPN and CDR2 as SVGIG (reference sequence). Here the CDR3 DNA reads TGTGCCTGGGTGACTAGCGGGAATAGTGGTACGCAGTATTTT. Translating it yields CAWVTSGNSGTQYF.

This clonotype was seen ten or more times. V is TRBV28 and J is TRBJ2-2, with 13 positions matching TRBD2. The CDR3 has 20 residues. V lost 2 bases, J lost 0 bases, and 9 bases stayed unmatched. Germline CDR1 MDHEN, CDR2 SYDVKM. Here the CDR3 reads CASSLAIGLAGVTNTGELFF. CDR3 nucleotide sequence: TGTGCCAGCAGTTTAGCAATTGGACTAGCGGGAGTGACGAACACCGGGGAGCTGTTTTTT. Complete variable domain (other parts from reference TRBV28 and TRBJ2-2): DVKVTQSSRYLVKRTGEKVFLECVQDMDHENMFWYRQDPGLGLRLIYFSYDVKMKEKGDIPEGYSVSREKKERFSLILESASTNQTSMYLCASSLAIGLAGVTNTGELFFGEGSRLTVL.

The V call is TRBV20-1, the J call TRBJ2-1; tentatively, D is TRBD1 (7 bases). CDR1 and CDR2 from the germline V gene are DFQATT and SNEGSKA (reference sequence). Trimming removed 0 bases at V and 3 bases at J, with 15 bases between. The CDR3 extends over 16 amino acids. CDR3 in DNA: TGCAGTGCTAGAGATCGCGGGACAGTTCTCTACAATGAGCAGTTCTTC. It encodes CSARDRGTVLYNEQFF.

This clonotype was detected ten times or more. This chain connects TRBV28 to TRBJ2-7; possibly TRBD1 or TRBD2 for D (6 bases each). The germline V and J ends were trimmed by 8 bases and 5 bases, with 22 bases remaining between them. Per the germline V gene, CDR1 is MDHEN and CDR2 is SYDVKM. The length of the CDR3 is 15 residues. The CDR3 reads CASETRGGTADEQYF. For the CDR3, the DNA is TGTGCCAGCGAAACCCGAGGGGGGACGGCGGACGAGCAGTACTTC.

There are a few counts of this clonotype. The genes are TRBV30 and TRBJ1-2; unclear D gene. The V end lost 1 base, the J end lost 7 bases, and 10 bases lay between the germline ends. The CDR3 consists of 12 residues. Germline V lookup: CDR1 GTSNPN, CDR2 SVGIG (reference sequence). As DNA, the CDR3 is TGTGCCTGGAGTGCTGACGTCCGTGGCTACACCTTC. This encodes CAWSADVRGYTF.

Only a few counts were recorded for this clonotype. The chain recombines TRBV7-9 with TRBJ2-5; D remains unclear. This CDR3 is built from 18 residues. The V gene lost 3 bases and the J gene lost 2 bases, with 22 bases spanning the gap. CDR1 is SEHNR and CDR2 is FQNEAQ in the germline V gene (reference sequence). The CDR3 here is CASSFGVLESFEQETQYF. CDR3 DNA sequence: TGTGCCAGCAGCTTTGGAGTTTTGGAGAGTTTTGAACAAGAGACCCAGTACTTC. The entire variable domain, with the rest obtained from reference TRBV7-9 and TRBJ2-5, is as follows: DTGVSQNPRHKITKRGQNVTFRCDPISEHNRLYWYRQTLGQGPEFLTYFQNEAQLEKSRLLSDRFSAERPKGSFSTLEIQRTEQGDSAMYLCASSFGVLESFEQETQYFGPGTRLLVL.

Ten or more counts support this clonotype. The rearrangement uses TRBV3-1 and TRBJ2-1; weak D call: TRBD1 (7 bases). This CDR3 has 14 amino acids. The germline V gene encodes CDR1 LGHDT and CDR2 YNNKEL (reference sequence). The germline V and J ends were trimmed by 1 base and 9 bases, with 13 bases remaining between them. The CDR3 DNA is TGTGCCAGCAGCCAAGGCGGAGGGGGCGGTGAGCAGTTCTTC. Translation: CASSQGGGGGEQFF.